The 24 T cell receptor beta chains below all came from one sample that was sequenced in a study of T cells after yellow fever vaccination. TCRdb ran MiXCR on the 5' RACE reads and lists one entry per CDR3 protein. The top ten clones hold about 3.5% of a sample with around 250,000 distinct CDR3 sequences, 5.2% of them seen once. The sequencing used CD4+ T cells sorted from PBMCs, collected on the day of the yellow fever booster vaccination. These receptors were collected from a man aged 18 to 30 who received the YFV17D yellow fever vaccine.

The chain carries TRBV27 and TRBJ2-3; D not certain. The V gene's germline CDR1 is MNHEY and CDR2 SMNVEV (reference sequence). The CDR3 is 16 residues long. Trimming took 3 bases from V and 3 from J, leaving 16 bases between them. The CDR3 loop is CASSFRALAGTDTQYF. In nucleotides, the CDR3 is TGTGCCAGCAGTTTCCGCGCGCTCGCCGGGACAGATACGCAGTATTTT.

The chain is built from TRBV20-1 and TRBJ2-3; 14 bases are shared with TRBD2. V was pared by 1 base and J by 4 bases, with 10 bases of the junction left unmatched. Germline V gene lookup returns CDR1 DFQATT and CDR2 SNEGSKA (reference sequence). CDR3 length: 18 amino acids. The CDR3 DNA reads as TGCAGTGCTAGAGTGACTAGCGGGGGGGGCTGGTGGGCAGATACGCAGTATTTT. Residues: CSARVTSGGGWWADTQYF.

CDR3: CASSAQGSQETQYF. The CDR3 DNA follows: TGCGCCAGCAGCGCCCAGGGGTCCCAAGAGACCCAGTACTTC. This chain links TRBV5-1 with TRBJ2-5, with D perhaps matching TRBD1 (6 bases). V lost 4 bases, J lost 1 base, and 11 bases lay in between. The CDR3 is 14 residues long. Germline V gene data show CDR1 as SGHRS and CDR2 as YFSETQ. Full variable domain (outside the CDR3, taken from reference TRBV5-1 and TRBJ2-5): KAGVTQTPRYLIKTRGQQVTLSCSPISGHRSVSWYQQTPGQGLQFLFEYFSETQRNKGNFPGRFSGRQFSNSRSEMNVSTLELGDSALYLCASSAQGSQETQYFGPGTRLLVL.

V and J are TRBV7-2 and TRBJ1-6, with D tentatively TRBD1 (5 bases). V was cut by 0 bases and J by 8 bases, with 20 bases left in between. Per germline, CDR1 SGHTA and CDR2 FQGNSA. This CDR3 contains 18 residues. The CDR3 sequence is CASSLALGQKGAYSPLHF. The CDR3 DNA follows: TGTGCCAGCAGCTTAGCGCTGGGGCAGAAAGGGGCATATTCACCCCTCCACTTT.

This clonotype was detected many times. One end of the junction varies from germline; a read error may be responsible. The chain uses TRBV20-1 and TRBJ2-5, with D possibly matching TRBD2 (6 bases). The CDR3 is 13 residues long. CDR1 and CDR2 (germline): DFQATT, SNEGSKA (reference sequence). The chain's CDR3 is CSARGALAETQYF. CDR3 DNA: TGCAGTGCGAGAGGGGCGCTAGCGGAGACCCAGTACTTC.

This clonotype came up a few times. V is TRBV5-5 and J is TRBJ1-1; 8 nucleotides agree with TRBD1. The germline gives CDR1 SGHKS, CDR2 YYEKEE (reference sequence). The CDR3 length is 16 residues. V trimming: 5 bases; J trimming: 0 bases; junction bases outside the gene matches: 9. CDR3 sequence: CASRNAGGRMNTEAFF. The CDR3 DNA sequence: TGTGCCAGCAGAAACGCAGGGGGCCGCATGAACACTGAAGCTTTCTTT.

The chain is built from TRBV6-5 and TRBJ2-2; TRBD2 is a possible D gene (6 bases). The CDR3 loop spans 14 amino acids. V dropped 8 bases and J dropped 1 base, with 11 bases sitting between them. Germline V gene sequence: CDR1 MNHEY, CDR2 SVGAGI. This chain's CDR3 is CASGGRLNTGELFF. As DNA, the CDR3 is TGTGCCAGCGGAGGGAGGTTGAACACCGGGGAGCTGTTTTTT.

This clonotype was observed many times. The chain joins TRBV5-6 to TRBJ2-7; no reliable D call. Trimming removed 2 bases from V and 0 bases from J, with 12 bases in between. Germline CDR1 is SGHDT and CDR2 is YYEEEE. The CDR3 has 15 amino acids. The CDR3 region is CASSFMPQNSYEQYF. The CDR3 region has the DNA TGTGCCAGCAGCTTTATGCCGCAGAACTCCTACGAGCAGTACTTC.

This clonotype has at least ten counts. The chain links TRBV11-2 to TRBJ1-5; 12 nucleotides agree with TRBD1. The V segment lost 5 bases and the J segment 2 bases; nucleotides outside the gene matches: 13. This CDR3 is 19 amino acids long. Germline loops: CDR1 SGHAT, CDR2 FQNNGV. This chain's CDR3 is CASSMGGTGGRWGNQPQHF. The CDR3 region has the DNA TGTGCCAGCAGCATGGGGGGGACAGGGGGCCGCTGGGGCAATCAGCCCCAGCATTTT.

The chain couples TRBV6-1 to TRBJ1-2, with D possibly matching TRBD1 (6 bases). Trimming left V 2 bases short and J 2 bases short, with 9 bases between. From germline, CDR1 is MNHNS and CDR2 SASEGT. This CDR3 has 14 residues. CDR3: CASSELGANYGYTF. In DNA form, the CDR3 reads TGTGCCAGCAGTGAATTGGGGGCAAACTATGGCTACACCTTC.

This clonotype was seen repeatedly, ten times or more. The chain has TRBV12-3 or TRBV12-4 and TRBJ2-1; weak D call: TRBD2 (6 bases). Between the trimmed V and J ends, which lost 6 bases and 10 bases, there was a span of 19 bases. The CDR3 sequence is 14 residues long. In nucleotides, the CDR3 is TGTGCCAGCAGCGGGCTTTGGGGGGTAAGGGAGCAGTTCTTC. Translating it yields CASSGLWGVREQFF.

This sequence joins TRBV5-1 and TRBJ1-2; unclear D gene. Germline loops: CDR1 SGHRS, CDR2 YFSETQ. Between the trimmed V and J ends, which lost 5 bases and 8 bases, there was a span of 19 bases. The CDR3 totals 14 residues. The CDR3 loop reads CASSPTTGGGGYTF. In DNA form, the CDR3 reads TGCGCCAGCAGTCCAACGACCGGTGGAGGGGGCTACACCTTC.

This chain links TRBV3-1 with TRBJ2-4, with D possibly matching TRBD1 (6 bases). The CDR3 is 12 amino acids. V dropped 1 base and J dropped 9 bases, with 7 bases sitting between them. Germline CDR1 reads LGHDT; CDR2 reads YNNKEL (reference sequence). The CDR3 sequence is CASSQAQGIQYF. The CDR3 DNA follows: TGTGCCAGCAGCCAAGCACAGGGCATTCAGTACTTC.

This clonotype has at least ten counts. The J gene is TRBJ2-1, the V gene TRBV5-1, with TRBD1 matching 7 bases. Germline V gene sequence: CDR1 SGHRS, CDR2 YFSETQ. J gave up 5 bases and V 3 bases, and 8 bases lay outside the gene matches. The CDR3 loop spans 15 amino acids. CDR3 nucleotides: TGCGCCAGCAGCTCCATGACAGGGCAGGACAATGAGCAGTTCTTC. It encodes CASSSMTGQDNEQFF.

This clonotype came up a few times. V gene TRBV19 combines with J gene TRBJ1-5; D might be TRBD1 (6 bases). With 8 bases removed from V and 8 bases from J, the gap between germline ends came to 19 bases. Germline V gene lookup returns CDR1 LNHDA and CDR2 SQIVND (reference sequence). CDR3 length: 14 amino acids. In DNA, the CDR3 is TGTGCCAGTCGCAGGGTGGACAGTAGTAAGCCCCAGCATTTT. It codes for CASRRVDSSKPQHF.

The V gene is TRBV20-1, the J gene TRBJ2-1; D is unclear. The V gene lost 4 bases and the J gene lost 3 bases, with 4 bases spanning the gap. This CDR3 spans 11 amino acids. Germline CDR1 is DFQATT and CDR2 is SNEGSKA (reference sequence). The CDR3 here is CSANSYNEQFF. The CDR3 DNA reads as TGCAGTGCTAACAGCTACAATGAGCAGTTCTTC.

This clonotype was observed a few times. J is TRBJ1-1 and V is TRBV19; 9 bases are a match to TRBD1. This CDR3 comprises 13 residues. In germline, CDR1 is LNHDA, CDR2 SQIVND (reference sequence). The V segment lost 6 bases and the J segment 6 bases; nucleotides outside the gene matches: 5. The CDR3 is CASRLNRGPEAFF. As DNA, the CDR3 is TGTGCCAGTAGGCTTAACAGGGGGCCTGAAGCTTTCTTT.

The chain uses TRBV12-5 and TRBJ2-1; TRBD2 aligns across 8 bases. CDR3 length equals 14 residues. Germline assignment: CDR1 LGHNT and CDR2 FRNRAP. V gave up 7 bases and J gave up 9 bases; unmatched junction bases: 11. CDR3 amino acids: CASVPGSGSAEQFF. For the CDR3, the DNA is TGTGCTAGTGTCCCTGGGAGCGGGAGTGCTGAGCAGTTCTTC. The variable domain in full, with the rest retrieved from reference TRBV12-5 and TRBJ2-1, is DARVTQTPRHKVTEMGQEVTMRCQPILGHNTVFWYRQTMMQGLELLAYFRNRAPLDDSGMPKDRFSAEMPDATLATLKIQPSEPRDSAVYFCASVPGSGSAEQFFGPGTRLTVL.

This clonotype was detected many times. The V and J genes are TRBV6-2 or TRBV6-3 and TRBJ1-3; no definite D call. This CDR3 has 12 amino acids. In germline, CDR1 is MNHEY, CDR2 SVGEGT. Trimming shortened V by 8 bases and J by 0 bases, and 5 bases separated the two germline ends. CDR3 in amino acids: CASVTSGNTIYF. CDR3 sequence (DNA): TGTGCCAGCGTGACCTCTGGAAACACCATATATTTT.

The J gene is TRBJ2-7, the V gene TRBV6-5; perhaps TRBD1 as D (5 bases). V was pared by 5 bases and J by 0 bases, with 17 bases between. The CDR3 has 16 amino acids. Germline V gene sequence: CDR1 MNHEY, CDR2 SVGAGI. CDR3 coding DNA: TGTGCCAGCAGTCCAGGGTATACAGTATACTCCTACGAGCAGTACTTC. Its protein is CASSPGYTVYSYEQYF.

This clonotype was detected ten times or more. The chain joins TRBV7-8 to TRBJ1-2; no reliable D call. Looked up from germline, CDR1 is SGHVS and CDR2 is FQNEAQ. This CDR3 has 14 amino acids. V was pared by 8 bases and J by 8 bases, with 21 bases between. In DNA form, the CDR3 reads TGTGCCAGCCAGTCGTATGGGCGCCCGGGGGGCTACACCTTC. Amino acids: CASQSYGRPGGYTF. The full variable domain, its missing parts supplied by reference TRBV7-8 and TRBJ1-2, is GAGVSQSPRYKVAKRGQDVALRCDPISGHVSLFWYQQALGQGPEFLTYFQNEAQLDKSGLPSDRFFAERPEGSVSTLKIQRTQQEDSAVYLCASQSYGRPGGYTFGSGTRLTVV.

This clonotype was found a few times. The rearrangement joins TRBV20-1 to TRBJ1-1; D is undetermined. Per the germline V gene, CDR1 is DFQATT and CDR2 is SNEGSKA (reference sequence). This CDR3 comprises 15 residues. Trimming pared 0 bases from V and 1 base from J, leaving 12 bases between. In nucleotides, the CDR3 is TGCAGTGCTAGAGACCCCTTAGGACCGAACACTGAAGCTTTCTTT. Protein sequence: CSARDPLGPNTEAFF.

In its sample, this clonotype was seen many times. The genes are TRBV29-1 and TRBJ1-2, with D unclear. The CDR3 sequence is 8 residues long. The germline V gene has CDR1 SQVTM and CDR2 ANQGSEA. Trimming shortened V by 4 bases and J by 7 bases, and 1 base separated the two germline ends. The CDR3 spells CSVGGYTF. CDR3 coding DNA: TGCAGCGTTGGTGGCTACACCTTC.

This clonotype was counted at least ten times. The chain links TRBV12-3 or TRBV12-4 to TRBJ2-2; D is possibly TRBD1 or TRBD2 (6 bases each). Deletions cut 3 bases from V and 5 bases from J, with 13 bases between. The CDR3 runs to 15 residues. The CDR3 region has the DNA TGTGCCAGCAGTTTTAGGGGGGCCCGTACCGGGGAGCTGTTTTTT. Its translation is CASSFRGARTGELFF.